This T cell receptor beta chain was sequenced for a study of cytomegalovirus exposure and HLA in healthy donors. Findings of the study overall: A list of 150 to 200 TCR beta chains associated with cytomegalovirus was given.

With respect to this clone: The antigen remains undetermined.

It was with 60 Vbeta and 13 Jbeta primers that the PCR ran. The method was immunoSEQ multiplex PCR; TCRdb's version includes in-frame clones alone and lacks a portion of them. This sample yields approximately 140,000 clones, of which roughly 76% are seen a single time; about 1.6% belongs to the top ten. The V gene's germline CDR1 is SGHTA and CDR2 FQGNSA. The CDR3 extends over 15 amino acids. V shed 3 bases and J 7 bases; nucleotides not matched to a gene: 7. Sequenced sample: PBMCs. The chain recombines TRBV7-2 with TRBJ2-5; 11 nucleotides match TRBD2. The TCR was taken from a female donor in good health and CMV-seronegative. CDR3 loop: CASSFSSGGPRTQYF. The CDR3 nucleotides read TGTGCCAGCAGCTTCTCTAGCGGGGGGCCAAGGACCCAGTACTTC.